The sequence of this T cell receptor beta chain was determined in a study of T cells after yellow fever vaccination. Study-wide background: When fractions had low cell numbers, they were prepared with SMART-Seq v4 Ultra Low Input.

Making TCR cDNA involved 5'RACE template switching, which added UMIs and a universal primer site. TCRdb redid the calling of the 5' RACE reads with MiXCR, one entry per CDR3 protein. The table has roughly 330,000 distinct CDR3 sequences, roughly 4% seen once; the top ten hold 24%. Study-wide results and limits: In FACS-sorted repertoires, abundant clonotypes from the bulk population could appear as contaminants. Once the booster was given, most primary-vaccination clones reappeared, at around 95% for CD4 and over 85% for CD8.

V was pared by 4 bases and J by 3 bases, with 11 bases of the junction left unmatched. CDR1 and CDR2 from the germline V gene are KGHDR and SFDVKD. The CDR3 consists of 17 residues. Of note for this clonotype: Its antigen is unidentified.

Material: PBMCs, obtained 5 days after the yellow fever booster vaccination. This sequence joins TRBV24-1 and TRBJ2-7, with 10 nucleotides matching TRBD1. The clonotype originates from a man between 18 and 29 years old who received the YFV17D yellow fever vaccine. The chain's CDR3 is CATSEGTGVFRDYEQYV. CDR3 bases: TGTGCCACCAGTGAAGGGACAGGGGTGTTCCGTGACTACGAGCAGTACGTC.